This record covers a single T cell receptor beta chain. Its antigen is undetermined. This entry is derived from a study of post-analysis software for immune sequencing data. Study details: Recorded disease courses covered relapsing-remitting, secondary progressive and progressive-relapsing multiple sclerosis. Some patients had no subtype annotation. General study findings and limits: The authors found that F measure strongly co-clustered same-batch samples. Patients showed TRBV5-6, TRBV5-1 and TRBV20-1 among five TRBV segments more frequent than in controls. Multiple sclerosis patients had significantly lower normalized Chao1 diversity than controls.

V was trimmed by 6 bases and J by 7 bases, leaving 9 bases between them. CDR3 length: 12 amino acids. Prepared TCR beta cDNA libraries contained unique molecular identifiers. Each batch of about 0.95 to 10 million T cells produced hundreds of thousands of cDNA molecules. A single record per CDR3 protein comes from TCRdb applying MiXCR to the PCR reads. Of fewer than 850,000 distinct CDR3 sequences in the sample, about 32% are singletons; the top ten hold approximately 0.6%. The material sequenced was blood. The chain has TRBV12-3 or TRBV12-4 and TRBJ2-2; D is unclear. This receptor was identified in a girl aged 5 to 17 with multiple sclerosis. CDR3 in amino acids: CASRLLNGELFF. The CDR3 DNA reads as TGTGCCAGCAGGCTCCTTAACGGGGAGCTGTTTTTT.